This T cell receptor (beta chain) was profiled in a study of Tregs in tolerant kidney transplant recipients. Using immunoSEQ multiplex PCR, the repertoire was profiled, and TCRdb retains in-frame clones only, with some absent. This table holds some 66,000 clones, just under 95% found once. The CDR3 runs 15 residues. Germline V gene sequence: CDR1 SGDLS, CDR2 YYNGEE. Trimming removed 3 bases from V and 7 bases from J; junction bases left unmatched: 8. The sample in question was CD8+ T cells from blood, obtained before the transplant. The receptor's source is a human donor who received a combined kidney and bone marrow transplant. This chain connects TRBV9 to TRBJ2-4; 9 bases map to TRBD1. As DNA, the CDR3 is TGTGCCAGCAGCGGTGGACAGGGGCGGCGTAACATTCAGTACTTC. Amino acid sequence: CASSGGQGRRNIQYF.